This entry concerns a single TCR beta chain. The source of the sample is a study of technical replicates of blood from several donors. Germline V gene sequence: CDR1 LNHDA, CDR2 SQIVND (reference sequence). This CDR3 comprises 18 residues. V was shortened by 11 bases and J by 0 bases, with 26 bases between the two germline ends. This table comes from immunoSEQ multiplex PCR, and its TCRdb copy is limited to in-frame clones, with some not included. The sample records roughly 76,000 clones, about 86% being singletons. J is TRBJ1-5 and V is TRBV19, with D unclear. The clonotype was recovered from a human donor in good health. Some clones in this sample may be carry-over from other donors' samples. Sequenced input: PBMCs. CDR3 sequence: CASKRAPGILYSNQPQHF. In DNA, the CDR3 is TGTGCCTCGAAAAGGGCCCCGGGGATCCTTTATAGCAATCAGCCCCAGCATTTT.